This TCR beta chain came from a study of cytomegalovirus exposure and HLA in healthy donors. This clone was counted many times. Its antigen remains unidentified. Amplification used 60 Vbeta primers and 13 Jbeta primers. Sequencing was performed with immunoSEQ multiplex PCR; in TCRdb, only in-frame clones are kept and a portion is missing. The top ten clones hold approximately 1.3% of a sample with 180,000 or so clones, about 9.4% of them seen once. Germline CDR1 SGHRS, CDR2 YFSETQ. The length of the CDR3 is 14 residues. The V gene end was trimmed by 6 bases and the J gene end by 7 bases; junction bases not matched to a gene: 10. Study outcomes and limitations: Whilst most TCR sequences proved rare, a subset of public TCRs occurred across many donors.

The receptor was derived from a woman in her 30s in good health and CMV-seropositive. Sequenced sample: PBMCs. V gene TRBV5-1 combines with J gene TRBJ1-2; 9 nucleotides align to TRBD1. In DNA form, the CDR3 reads TGCGCCAGCACCCTTCCCGGGACAGGGCTTGGCTACACCTTC. Its protein is CASTLPGTGLGYTF.